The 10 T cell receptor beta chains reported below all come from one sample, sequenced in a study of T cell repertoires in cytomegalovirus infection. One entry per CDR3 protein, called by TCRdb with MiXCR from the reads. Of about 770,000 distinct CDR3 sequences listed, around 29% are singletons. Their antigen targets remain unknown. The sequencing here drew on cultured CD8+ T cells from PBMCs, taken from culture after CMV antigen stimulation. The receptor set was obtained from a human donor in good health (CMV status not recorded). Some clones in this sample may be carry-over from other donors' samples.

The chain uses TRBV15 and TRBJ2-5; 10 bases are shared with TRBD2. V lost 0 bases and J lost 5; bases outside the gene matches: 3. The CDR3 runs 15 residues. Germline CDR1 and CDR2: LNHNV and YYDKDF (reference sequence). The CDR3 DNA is TGTGCCACCAGCAGAGATACGACTAGCGGGGAGACCCAGTACTTC. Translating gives CATSRDTTSGETQYF. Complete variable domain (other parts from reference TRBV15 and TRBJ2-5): DAMVIQNPRYQVTQFGKPVTLSCSQTLNHNVMYWYQQKSSQAPKLLFHYYDKDFNNEADTPDNFQSRRPNTSFCFLDIRSPGLGDTAMYLCATSRDTTSGETQYFGPGTRLLVL.

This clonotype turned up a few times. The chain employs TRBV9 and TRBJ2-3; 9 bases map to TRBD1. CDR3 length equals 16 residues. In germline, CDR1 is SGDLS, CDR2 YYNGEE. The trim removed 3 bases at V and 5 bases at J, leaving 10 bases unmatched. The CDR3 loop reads CASSGRRDRAGDTQYF. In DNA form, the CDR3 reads TGTGCCAGCAGCGGGAGGAGGGACAGGGCAGGAGATACGCAGTATTTT.

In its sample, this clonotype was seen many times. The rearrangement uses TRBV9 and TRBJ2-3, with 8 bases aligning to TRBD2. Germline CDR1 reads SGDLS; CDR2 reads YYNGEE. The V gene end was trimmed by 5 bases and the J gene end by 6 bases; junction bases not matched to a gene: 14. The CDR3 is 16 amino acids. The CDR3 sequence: CASSTPGGGGPDTQYF. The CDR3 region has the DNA TGTGCCAGCAGTACCCCCGGGGGCGGGGGGCCGGATACGCAGTATTTT.

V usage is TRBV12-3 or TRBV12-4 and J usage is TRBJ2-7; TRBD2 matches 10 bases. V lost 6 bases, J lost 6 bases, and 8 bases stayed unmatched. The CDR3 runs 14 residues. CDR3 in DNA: TGTGCCAGCAGGAAGAGCGGGGGGGCATTCGAGCAGTACTTC. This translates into CASRKSGGAFEQYF.

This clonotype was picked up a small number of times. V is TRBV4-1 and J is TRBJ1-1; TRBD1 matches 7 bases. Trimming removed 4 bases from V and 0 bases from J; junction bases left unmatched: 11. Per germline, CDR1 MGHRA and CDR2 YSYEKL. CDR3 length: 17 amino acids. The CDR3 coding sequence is TGCGCCAGCAGCCTTCGGACAGGTCCCATTATGAACACTGAAGCTTTCTTT. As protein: CASSLRTGPIMNTEAFF.

CDR3 sequence (DNA): TGTGCCAGCAGCTTAACGGCTCAGGGGAGTAGCACAGATACGCAGTATTTT. Residues: CASSLTAQGSSTDTQYF. The J gene is TRBJ2-3, the V gene TRBV7-3; D possibly corresponds to TRBD1 (6 bases). The CDR3 sequence is 17 residues long. Germline lookup yields CDR1 SGHTA and CDR2 FQGTGA. V was shortened by 0 bases and J by 0 bases, with 13 bases between the two germline ends.

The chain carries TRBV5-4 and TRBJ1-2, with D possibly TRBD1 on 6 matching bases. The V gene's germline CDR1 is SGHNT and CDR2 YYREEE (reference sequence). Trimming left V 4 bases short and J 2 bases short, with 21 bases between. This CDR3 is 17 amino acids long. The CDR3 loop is CASSDLEDSPTNYGYTF. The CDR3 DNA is TGTGCCAGCAGCGATTTGGAGGACAGCCCTACGAACTATGGCTACACCTTC.

Here the CDR3 reads CASSSLLGEKLFF. CDR3 DNA: TGTGCCAGCAGCTCGCTCCTTGGGGAAAAACTGTTTTTT. V and J are TRBV9 and TRBJ1-4, with D unresolved. V lost 4 bases, J lost 8 bases, and 12 bases lay in between. The CDR3 has 13 amino acids. Germline V gives CDR1 SGDLS, CDR2 YYNGEE.

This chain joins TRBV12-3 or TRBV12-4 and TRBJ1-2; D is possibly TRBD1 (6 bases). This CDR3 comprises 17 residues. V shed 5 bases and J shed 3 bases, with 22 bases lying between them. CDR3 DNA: TGTGCCAGCAGTCCCGGGATGGGGGCGTCTGCGGACTATGGCTACACCTTC. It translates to CASSPGMGASADYGYTF.

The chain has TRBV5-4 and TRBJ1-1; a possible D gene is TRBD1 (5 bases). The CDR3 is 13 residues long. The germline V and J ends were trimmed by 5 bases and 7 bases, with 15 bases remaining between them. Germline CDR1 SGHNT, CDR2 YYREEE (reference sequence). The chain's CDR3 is CASRSLGEYEAFF. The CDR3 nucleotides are TGTGCCAGCAGGAGCCTAGGGGAATATGAAGCTTTCTTT.